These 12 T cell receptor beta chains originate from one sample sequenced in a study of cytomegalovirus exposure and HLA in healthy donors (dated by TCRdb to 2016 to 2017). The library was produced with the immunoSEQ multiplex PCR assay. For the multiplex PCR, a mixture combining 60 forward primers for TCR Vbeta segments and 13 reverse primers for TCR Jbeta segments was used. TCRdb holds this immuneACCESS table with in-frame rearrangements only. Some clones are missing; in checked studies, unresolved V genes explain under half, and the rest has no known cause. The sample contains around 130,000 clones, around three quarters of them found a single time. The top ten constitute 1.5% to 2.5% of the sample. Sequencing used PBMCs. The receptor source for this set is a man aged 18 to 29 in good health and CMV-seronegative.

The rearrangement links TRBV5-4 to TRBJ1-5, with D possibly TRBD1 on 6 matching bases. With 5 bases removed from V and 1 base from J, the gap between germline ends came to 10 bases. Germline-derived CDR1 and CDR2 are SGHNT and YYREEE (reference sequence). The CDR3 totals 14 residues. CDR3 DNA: TGTGCCAGCAGTCAGGGGACCAGCAATCAGCCCCAGCATTTT. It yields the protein CASSQGTSNQPQHF.

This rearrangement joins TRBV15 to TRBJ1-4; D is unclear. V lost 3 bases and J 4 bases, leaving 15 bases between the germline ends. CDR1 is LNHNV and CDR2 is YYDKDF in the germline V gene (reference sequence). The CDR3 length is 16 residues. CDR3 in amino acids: CATSSSRRGINEKLFF. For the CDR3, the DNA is TGTGCCACCAGCAGCTCCCGGCGAGGGATTAATGAAAAACTGTTTTTT.

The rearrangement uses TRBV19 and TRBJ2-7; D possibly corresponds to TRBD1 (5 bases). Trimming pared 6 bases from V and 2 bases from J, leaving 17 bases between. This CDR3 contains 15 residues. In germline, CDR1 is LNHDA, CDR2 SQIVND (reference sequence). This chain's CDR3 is CASSVGPGFPYEQYF. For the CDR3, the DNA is TGTGCCAGTAGCGTTGGGCCAGGGTTCCCCTACGAGCAGTACTTC.

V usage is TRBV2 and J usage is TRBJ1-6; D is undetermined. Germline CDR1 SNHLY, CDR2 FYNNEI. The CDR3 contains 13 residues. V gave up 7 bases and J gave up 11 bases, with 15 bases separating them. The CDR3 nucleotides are TGTGCCAGCATAGAGGCAGAACGAACACCCCTCCACTTT. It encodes CASIEAERTPLHF. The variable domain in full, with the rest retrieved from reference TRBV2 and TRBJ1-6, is EPEVTQTPSHQVTQMGQEVILRCVPISNHLYFYWYRQILGQKVEFLVSFYNNEISEKSEIFDDQFSVERPDGSNFTLKIRSTKLEDSAMYFCASIEAERTPLHFGNGTRLTVT.

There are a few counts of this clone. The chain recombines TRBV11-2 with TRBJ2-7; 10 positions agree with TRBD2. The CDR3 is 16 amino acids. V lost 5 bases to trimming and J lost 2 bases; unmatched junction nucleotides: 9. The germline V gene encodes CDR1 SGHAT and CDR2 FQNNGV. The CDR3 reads CASSPSGTSDTYEQYF. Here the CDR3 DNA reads TGTGCCAGCAGCCCCTCCGGGACTAGCGACACCTACGAGCAGTACTTC.

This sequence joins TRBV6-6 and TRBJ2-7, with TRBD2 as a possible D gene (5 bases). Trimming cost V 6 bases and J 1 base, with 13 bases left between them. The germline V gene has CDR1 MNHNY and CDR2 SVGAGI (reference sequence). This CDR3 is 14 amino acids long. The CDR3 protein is CASSDTGGSYEQYF. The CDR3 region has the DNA TGTGCCAGCAGCGACACGGGCGGGTCCTACGAGCAGTACTTC.

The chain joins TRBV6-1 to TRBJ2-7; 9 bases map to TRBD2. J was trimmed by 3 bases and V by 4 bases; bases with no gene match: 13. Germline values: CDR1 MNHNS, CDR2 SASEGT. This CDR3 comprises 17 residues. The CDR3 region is CASSGRGASGKLYEQYF. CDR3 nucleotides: TGTGCCAGCAGTGGTAGGGGGGCTAGCGGGAAGCTCTACGAGCAGTACTTC.

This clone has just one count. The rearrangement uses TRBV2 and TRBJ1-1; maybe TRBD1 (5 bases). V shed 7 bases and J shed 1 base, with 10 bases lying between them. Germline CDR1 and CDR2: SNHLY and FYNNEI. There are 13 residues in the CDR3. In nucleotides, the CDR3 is TGTGCCAGCAAAAAAGGGGAGAACACTGAAGCTTTCTTT. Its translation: CASKKGENTEAFF.

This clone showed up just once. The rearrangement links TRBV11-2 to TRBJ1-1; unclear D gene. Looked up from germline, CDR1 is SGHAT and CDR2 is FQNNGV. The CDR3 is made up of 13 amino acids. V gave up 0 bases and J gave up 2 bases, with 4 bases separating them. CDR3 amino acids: CASSLDINTEAFF. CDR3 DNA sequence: TGTGCCAGCAGCTTAGATATAAACACTGAAGCTTTCTTT.

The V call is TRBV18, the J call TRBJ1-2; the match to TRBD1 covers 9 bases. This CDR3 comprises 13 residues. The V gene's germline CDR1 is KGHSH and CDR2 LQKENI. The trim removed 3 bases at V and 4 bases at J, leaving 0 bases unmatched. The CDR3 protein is CASSPTGGYGYTF. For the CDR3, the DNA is TGTGCCAGCTCACCGACAGGGGGCTATGGCTACACCTTC. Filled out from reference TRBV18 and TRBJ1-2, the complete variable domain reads NAGVMQNPRHLVRRRGQEARLRCSPMKGHSHVYWYRQLPEEGLKFMVYLQKENIIDESGMPKERFSAEFPKEGPSILRIQQVVRGDSAAYFCASSPTGGYGYTFGSGTRLTVV.

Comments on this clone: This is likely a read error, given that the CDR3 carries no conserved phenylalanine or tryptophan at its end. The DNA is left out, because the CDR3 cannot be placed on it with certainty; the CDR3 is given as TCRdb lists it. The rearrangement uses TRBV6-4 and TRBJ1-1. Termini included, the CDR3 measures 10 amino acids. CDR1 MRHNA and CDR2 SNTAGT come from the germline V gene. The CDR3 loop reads CASSEGVEAG.

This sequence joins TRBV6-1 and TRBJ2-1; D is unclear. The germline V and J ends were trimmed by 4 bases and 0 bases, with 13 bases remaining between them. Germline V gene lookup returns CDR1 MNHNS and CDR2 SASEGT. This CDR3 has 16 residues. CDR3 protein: CASSAHERDSYNEQFF. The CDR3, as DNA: TGTGCCAGCAGTGCTCATGAGCGAGACTCCTACAATGAGCAGTTCTTC.